One TCR beta chain is described in this entry. Its antigen is unidentified. The Oncomine TCR Beta short-read assay sequenced DNA from cultured CD4+ T cells. TCRdb independently ran MiXCR on the PCR reads; one entry per CDR3 protein. The sample contains about 25,000 distinct CDR3 sequences, 45% to 50% of which appear only once. The sample is drawn from a study of vaccination and CD4 T cells after COVID-19. Study background: SARS-CoV-2, HCoV-NL63, HCoV-OC43 and HCoV-229E supplied the overlapping spike peptides used to stimulate cells.

This CDR3 is 15 amino acids long. CDR1 MDHEN and CDR2 SYDVKM come from the germline V gene. Trimming pared 3 bases from V and 6 bases from J, leaving 18 bases between. Treatment specified: approximately 11-day PBMC culture with coronavirus spike peptide pools or control peptides (ViraFEST assay). Each well held under 2.5 million PBMCs in IL-2 (approximately 10 IU/ml) medium with roughly 11 ug/ml peptide pools. Negative-selection isolation of CD4+ T cells was performed after more than 8 days of culture. The sequenced sample consisted of CD4+ T cells from blood, cultured in vitro. The receptor's source is a human donor who had recovered from COVID-19. V gene TRBV28 combines with J gene TRBJ2-7, with TRBD2 as a possible D gene (7 bases). CDR3 residues: CASSLGGGGDLEQYF. CDR3 DNA sequence: TGTGCCAGCAGTTTGGGAGGGGGGGGAGATCTCGAGCAGTACTTC.